A selection of T cell receptor beta chains follows, all from one sample in a study of beta chain features in type 1 diabetes. The table came from immunoSEQ multiplex PCR; TCRdb's copy has only in-frame clones and leaves some out. Here the sample spans hundreds of thousands of clones, around a sixth being singletons. The sample taken for sequencing was naive CD4+ T cells from blood. The receptors stem from a woman younger than 35 in good health. Each CDR3 is given with its conserved first and last residue. D genes are given only for firm matches. Clone sizes are given selectively: once, few, many, or a class where the clone is expanded.

d_gene	abundance	v_gene	j_gene	CDR3nt	CDR3aa
-	-	TRBV18	TRBJ1-2	TGTGCCAGCTCACCAGGGACTAACTATGGCTACACCTTC	CASSPGTNYGYTF
-	few	TRBV9	TRBJ2-3	TGTGCCAGCAGCGTAGGGTTTAATACGCAGTATTTT	CASSVGFNTQYF
-	-	TRBV11-2	TRBJ2-5	TGTGCCAGCAGCTTAGGTGTGCGGACCCAGTACTTC	CASSLGVRTQYF
-	-	TRBV5-4	TRBJ2-1	TGTGCCAGCACGAGGGGACCCCTAGACCTCAATGAGCAGTTCTTC	CASTRGPLDLNEQFF
-	-	TRBV6-5	TRBJ2-3	TGTGCCAGCAGTTATCTTCGGGGTAGCACAGATACGCAGTATTTT	CASSYLRGSTDTQYF
-	once	TRBV6-6	TRBJ1-1	TGTGCCAGCAGTTACTCTCGGTCAGGCACTGAAGCTTTCTTT	CASSYSRSGTEAFF
-	few	TRBV28	TRBJ2-6	TGTGCCAGCAGGGAACTGAACTCTGGGGCCAACGTCCTGACTTTC	CASRELNSGANVLTF
TRBD2	-	TRBV28	TRBJ2-5	TGTGCCAGCAGTTTATCCGAACATAGCGGGGGCGGGGAGACCCAGTACTTC	CASSLSEHSGGGETQYF
TRBD2	-	TRBV19	TRBJ2-5	TGTGCCAGTAGTATTAGCGGGATCCAAGAGACCCAGTACTTC	CASSISGIQETQYF
-	-	TRBV5-4	TRBJ2-5	TGTGCCAGCAGCCTGGGAGGTCCGGCGGTATTTCAAGAGACCCAGTACTTC	CASSLGGPAVFQETQYF
TRBD1	few	TRBV28	TRBJ1-5	TGTGCCAGCAGTGTGGACAGGGGGGATCAGCCCCAGCATTTT	CASSVDRGDQPQHF
-	-	TRBV27	TRBJ2-2	TGTGCCAGCACCTCTAGGACCGGGGAGCTGTTTTTT	CASTSRTGELFF
-	-	TRBV18	TRBJ2-3	TGTGCCAGCTCACCAGGGTTGCCAGATACGCAGTATTTT	CASSPGLPDTQYF
TRBD2	few	TRBV7-2	TRBJ2-1	TGTGCCAGCAGCTACCCTAGCGGGATCGAGCAGTTCTTC	CASSYPSGIEQFF
-	few	TRBV5-1	TRBJ2-6	TGCGCCAGCACCTCCATTGGGTCCTCTGGGGCCAACGTCCTGACTTTC	CASTSIGSSGANVLTF
-	-	TRBV6-4	TRBJ2-7	TGTGCCAGCAGCCTGGAGTCTGGCGACGAGCAGTACTTC	CASSLESGDEQYF
-	few	TRBV7-2	TRBJ2-5	TGTGCCAGCAGCTTACAAGCAAGTGGGCAGTACTTC	CASSLQASGQYF
-	few	TRBV28	TRBJ2-3	TGTGCCAGCAGTTGGGGAAGGTTGGGGGATACGCAGTATTTT	CASSWGRLGDTQYF
-	few	TRBV7-2	TRBJ2-3	TGTGCCAGCAGCCACGACAGGATCGCAGATACGCAGTATTTT	CASSHDRIADTQYF
-	-	TRBV7-2	TRBJ2-7	TGTGCCAGCAGCTTAGCGGAGCGCTACGAGCAGTACTTC	CASSLAERYEQYF
-	-	TRBV2	TRBJ2-2	TGTGCCAGCAGTGAAAGGGGAAACGGGGAGCTGTTTTTT	CASSERGNGELFF
-	few	TRBV28	TRBJ2-7	TGTGCCAGCAGTTCATGGGCGGGACGCTCTTACGAGCAGTACTTC	CASSSWAGRSYEQYF
-	few	TRBV7-2	TRBJ2-3	TGTGCCAGCAGCTACCTTGGGGGGACGGTCACAGATACGCAGTATTTT	CASSYLGGTVTDTQYF
-	-	TRBV6-1	TRBJ2-3	TGTGCCAGCAGTGAGCCCGGCGGGGTCACAGATACGCAGTATTTT	CASSEPGGVTDTQYF
TRBD1	-	TRBV5-1	TRBJ1-5	TGCGCCAGCAGCTCGACAGGGTTGAGCAATCAGCCCCAGCATTTT	CASSSTGLSNQPQHF
-	few	TRBV9	TRBJ2-7	TGTGCCAGCAGCCCGACCGTTAACCCGAGCCCCTACGAGCAGTACTTC	CASSPTVNPSPYEQYF
-	few	TRBV19	TRBJ1-2	TGTGCCAGTACCCCAGCCCCCCGAGATTTGGGTGGCTACACCTTC	CASTPAPRDLGGYTF
-	-	TRBV19	TRBJ2-5	TGTGCCAGTAGTCCTTACAGGGACCAAGAGACCCAGTACTTC	CASSPYRDQETQYF
-	-	TRBV4-3	TRBJ2-1	TGCGCCAGCAGCCGAGACGGGGGCTTTGAGCAGTTCTTC	CASSRDGGFEQFF
TRBD1	few	TRBV29-1	TRBJ2-3	TGCAGCGTTGCTCGCGACAGGGGCATGGATACGCAGTATTTT	CSVARDRGMDTQYF
-	-	TRBV20-1	TRBJ1-5	TGCAGTGCTAGTCCTGTTGGGCCCCAGCATTTT	CSASPVGPQHF
TRBD1	few	TRBV9	TRBJ2-5	TGTGCCAGCAGCGCTCACAGGGGAGAGACCCAGTACTTC	CASSAHRGETQYF
-	-	TRBV6-5	TRBJ1-2	TGTGCCAGCTTCCTCACCGCTCGGGATGGCTACACCTTC	CASFLTARDGYTF
-	-	TRBV7-9	TRBJ1-1	TGTGCCAGCAGCCCCGCTGGGAGGGCGGCTTTCTTT	CASSPAGRAAFF
-	few	TRBV21-1	TRBJ2-2	TGTGCCAGCAGCAAAGTAATGGCGGCCCGGGGGTCAAACACCGGGGAGCTGTTTTTT	CASSKVMAARGSNTGELFF
-	-	TRBV28	TRBJ1-5	TGTGCCAGCAGTTCAGCAACAGGTCCCGAGGGTCAGCCCCAGCATTTT	CASSSATGPEGQPQHF
-	-	TRBV18	TRBJ2-5	TGTGCCAGCTCACGAGTAGCGGCACAAGAGACCCAGTACTTC	CASSRVAAQETQYF
-	-	TRBV9	TRBJ2-3	TGTGCCAGCAGCGTAGTAGGGACGACTTGGGATACGCAGTATTTT	CASSVVGTTWDTQYF
TRBD2	few	TRBV2	TRBJ2-1	TGTGCCAGCGGTCGGGAGTGGACTAGTCTTCACGAGCAGTTCTTC	CASGREWTSLHEQFF
TRBD2	-	TRBV6-7	TRBJ2-1	TGTGCCAGCAGTTACGCTGTCGTTAGCGGGAGTACGGATGAGCAGTTCTTC	CASSYAVVSGSTDEQFF
-	few	TRBV21-1	TRBJ2-7	TGTGCCAGCAACGGTAGCGGGAGGTCCCCCCCACTCTTCTACGAGCAGTACTTC	CASNGSGRSPPLFYEQYF
-	few	TRBV7-9	TRBJ1-2	TGTGCCAGCAGCCGACCAGGGAACTATGGCTACACCTTC	CASSRPGNYGYTF
TRBD2	-	TRBV9	TRBJ2-1	TGTGCCAGCAGCAAAACCGGGACTAGGGGTGGCAATGAGCAGTTCTTC	CASSKTGTRGGNEQFF
-	few	TRBV29-1	TRBJ2-3	TGCAGCGTTCACACCAGGGCGGGAGATACGCAGTATTTT	CSVHTRAGDTQYF